These 27 T cell receptor beta chains were all obtained from the same sample, sequenced in a study of post-analysis software for immune sequencing data. Study-level findings and limits: Roughly 5 TRBV segments, TRBV5-6, TRBV5-1 and TRBV20-1 among them, were found more frequent in patients than controls.

These receptors' targets are unknown. Unique-molecular-identifier-tagged TCR beta cDNA libraries were used. MiXCR was run by TCRdb on the PCR reads, yielding one entry per CDR3 protein. The sample has fewer than 700,000 distinct CDR3 sequences, 44% seen once. The sequenced sample consisted of blood. Receptor source: a girl aged 10 to 17 with multiple sclerosis.

V is TRBV7-9 and J is TRBJ2-7; 8 nucleotides match TRBD2. V was pared by 5 bases and J by 3 bases, with 9 bases of the junction left unmatched. The CDR3 has 15 residues. Germline CDR1 SEHNR, CDR2 FQNEAQ (reference sequence). CDR3 sequence: CASSLGGGLVYEQYF. CDR3 nucleotides: TGTGCCAGCAGCCTCGGGGGGGGACTAGTCTACGAGCAGTACTTC.

The chain uses TRBV4-1 and TRBJ2-7; 8 bases fit TRBD2. V was pared by 2 bases and J by 7 bases, with 10 bases of the junction left unmatched. Germline V gene sequence: CDR1 MGHRA, CDR2 YSYEKL. The CDR3 is 15 residues long. The CDR3, as DNA: TGCGCCAGCAGCCAATGGGGCGGGGGGCCTCGGGAGCAGTACTTC. It specifies CASSQWGGGPREQYF.

The rearrangement links TRBV5-1 to TRBJ2-1; 11 bases are a match to TRBD1. V lost 4 bases to trimming and J lost 8 bases; unmatched junction nucleotides: 5. Germline CDR1 reads SGHRS; CDR2 reads YFSETQ. The CDR3 consists of 14 residues. The CDR3 bases are TGCGCCAGCAGCGCGGGACAGGGGGTACATGAGCAGTTCTTC. This codes for CASSAGQGVHEQFF.

This sequence joins TRBV6-5 and TRBJ2-5; the match to TRBD2 covers 13 bases. The CDR3 is 15 amino acids. In germline, CDR1 is MNHEY, CDR2 SVGAGI. The CDR3 bases are TGTGCTAGCCGGACTAGCGGGAGTGTGGCCGAGACCCAGTACTTC. It is translated as CASRTSGSVAETQYF.

This clonotype turned up a few times. The genes are TRBV20-1 and TRBJ2-7; D call uncertain. From germline, CDR1 is DFQATT and CDR2 SNEGSKA (reference sequence). This CDR3 region has 13 residues. V was clipped by 1 base and J by 0 bases, with 7 bases between them. CDR3 in amino acids: CSARVSPSYEQYF. The CDR3 coding sequence is TGCAGTGCTAGAGTGAGTCCCTCCTACGAGCAGTACTTC.

V usage is TRBV6-5 and J usage is TRBJ2-5; D uncertain. Germline V gene sequence: CDR1 MNHEY, CDR2 SVGAGI. Trimming pared 8 bases from V and 4 bases from J, leaving 14 bases between. There are 13 residues in the CDR3. CDR3 nucleotide sequence: TGTGCCAGCTCCGACCCAAACGTAGAGACCCAGTACTTC. Translation gives CASSDPNVETQYF.

The V gene is TRBV7-2, the J gene TRBJ2-7; D is possibly TRBD2 (6 bases). The germline V gene has CDR1 SGHTA and CDR2 FQGNSA. This CDR3 is built from 16 residues. V lost 1 base to trimming and J lost 1 base, with 14 bases between them. CDR3 DNA: TGTGCCAGCAGCTTAGAAGGCGGGGCGCTGTCCTACGAGCAGTACTTC. Amino acids: CASSLEGGALSYEQYF.

DNA of the CDR3: TGCAGTGCCCTAACTAGCGGGGGGTACAATGAGCAGTTCTTC. Amino acid sequence: CSALTSGGYNEQFF. The V call is TRBV20-1, the J call TRBJ2-1; 12 nucleotides align to TRBD2. Germline values: CDR1 DFQATT, CDR2 SNEGSKA (reference sequence). V was clipped by 6 bases and J by 4 bases; unmatched bases: 4. The CDR3 is 14 amino acids.

The rearrangement links TRBV7-2 to TRBJ2-3; D ambiguous. CDR3 length: 13 amino acids. Deletions cut 7 bases from V and 4 bases from J, with 12 bases between. Germline V gene sequence: CDR1 SGHTA, CDR2 FQGNSA. The CDR3 loop is CASNFLEADTQYF. CDR3 DNA sequence: TGTGCCAGCAACTTCCTTGAGGCAGATACGCAGTATTTT.

This chain links TRBV4-1 with TRBJ2-6, with no clear D. Germline V CDR1 and CDR2: MGHRA, YSYEKL. Trimming shortened V by 3 bases and J by 2 bases, and 5 bases separated the two germline ends. The CDR3 contains 14 residues. CDR3 coding DNA: TGCGCCAGCAGCCATGGCCCTGGGGCCAACGTCCTGACTTTC. Translated, it gives CASSHGPGANVLTF.

This clonotype has a handful of counts. The genes are TRBV10-2 and TRBJ1-2; TRBD1 might be the D (5 bases). Trimming took off 3 bases at V and 4 bases at J, with 15 bases between the two ends. Germline loops: CDR1 WSHSY, CDR2 SAAADI. The CDR3 length is 15 residues. The CDR3 region has the DNA TGCGCCAGCAGTGAACCGGGACGAGGAGTCTATGGCTACACCTTC. Its translation: CASSEPGRGVYGYTF.

This clonotype has just a few counts. The genes are TRBV12-3 or TRBV12-4 and TRBJ2-7; D gene uncertain. This CDR3 is built from 14 residues. V lost 3 bases, J lost 0 bases, and 9 bases lay in between. CDR3 DNA: TGTGCCAGCAGTTTTCAGAGCAGCTCCTACGAGCAGTACTTC. Its translation: CASSFQSSSYEQYF.

Written as DNA, the CDR3 is TGTGCCAGCAGAAATAGTCAGCCCCAGCATTTT. Translated, it gives CASRNSQPQHF. This chain connects TRBV21-1 to TRBJ1-5. TRBV21-1 is a known pseudogene. The CDR3 is made up of 11 amino acids.

This clonotype was counted only a few times. This rearrangement joins TRBV6-5 to TRBJ2-5, with 9 nucleotides matching TRBD2. From germline, CDR1 is MNHEY and CDR2 SVGAGI. After removal of 0 bases from V and 5 bases from J, the junction contained 4 bases not matched to a gene. The CDR3 extends over 15 amino acids. The chain's CDR3 is CASSYSPSGKETQYF. CDR3 in DNA: TGTGCCAGCAGTTACTCTCCTAGCGGGAAGGAGACCCAGTACTTC.

V gene TRBV28 combines with J gene TRBJ2-1, with D possibly TRBD2 on 6 matching bases. Between the trimmed V and J ends, which lost 5 bases and 3 bases, there was a span of 14 bases. This CDR3 is built from 15 residues. Germline lookup yields CDR1 MDHEN and CDR2 SYDVKM. The CDR3: CASSRAAGLYNEQFF. In DNA form, the CDR3 reads TGTGCCAGCAGTCGAGCCGCGGGACTCTACAATGAGCAGTTCTTC.

This clonotype was found a few times. The chain carries TRBV7-9 and TRBJ2-7, with 7 bases fitting TRBD1. V was clipped by 6 bases and J by 0 bases; unmatched bases: 8. CDR1 and CDR2 from the germline V gene are SEHNR and FQNEAQ (reference sequence). CDR3 size: 15 residues. Here the CDR3 DNA reads TGTGCCAGCAGAACTTCGGACAGGAGCTCCTACGAGCAGTACTTC. Translating it yields CASRTSDRSSYEQYF.

The rearrangement uses TRBV13 and TRBJ2-7, with D possibly being TRBD1 or TRBD2 (6 bases each). The V and J ends lost 5 bases and 3 bases respectively, with 23 bases between them. The CDR3 is made up of 17 amino acids. Germline V gene lookup returns CDR1 PRHDT and CDR2 FYEKMQ (reference sequence). The CDR3 is CASSLGGYIDNDYEQYF. Here the CDR3 DNA reads TGTGCCAGCAGCCTGGGGGGCTACATCGACAATGACTACGAGCAGTACTTC. The whole variable domain, filled in from reference TRBV13 and TRBJ2-7, reads AAGVIQSPRHLIKEKRETATLKCYPIPRHDTVYWYQQGPGQDPQFLISFYEKMQSDKGSIPDRFSAQQFSDYHSELNMSSLELGDSALYFCASSLGGYIDNDYEQYFGPGTRLTVT.

The chain has TRBV6-6 and TRBJ2-4; no firm D call. The CDR3 spans 16 residues. Looked up from germline, CDR1 is MNHNY and CDR2 is SVGAGI (reference sequence). The germline V and J ends were trimmed by 6 bases and 6 bases, with 21 bases remaining between them. The CDR3 region has the DNA TGTGCCAGCAGCCCTCACTCCCACCTTGCGGCAAACATTCAGTACTTC. Its protein is CASSPHSHLAANIQYF.

With respect to this clonotype: This is likely a read error, given that the CDR3 carries no conserved phenylalanine or tryptophan at its end. The chain employs TRBV7-9 and TRBJ2-5; no clear D. CDR1 and CDR2 from the germline V gene are SEHNR and FQNEAQ (reference sequence). The CDR3 loop spans 13 amino acids. Trimming shortened V by 2 bases and J by 4 bases, and 8 bases separated the two germline ends. Here the CDR3 DNA reads TGTGCCAGCAGCTTACGGGCCCCAGAGACCCAGTACTCC. It codes for CASSLRAPETQYS.

The V and J genes are TRBV7-3 and TRBJ2-5; TRBD1 agrees at 7 bases. This CDR3 has 14 amino acids. Germline V gene lookup returns CDR1 SGHTA and CDR2 FQGTGA. J gave up 5 bases and V 5 bases, and 8 bases lay outside the gene matches. Written as DNA, the CDR3 is TGTGCCAGCAGCCCAACAGGGGCGGAGGAGACCCAGTACTTC. Protein: CASSPTGAEETQYF.

The J gene is TRBJ2-4, the V gene TRBV7-9; TRBD1 matches 12 bases. Germline V gives CDR1 SEHNR, CDR2 FQNEAQ (reference sequence). The CDR3 extends over 20 amino acids. The V and J ends lost 5 bases and 1 base, in that order; junction bases with no gene match: 15. CDR3 in DNA: TGTGCCAGCAGCCCACCGTCCCGGGACAGGGGGCGCGCGGCCAAAAACATTCAGTACTTC. Amino acid sequence: CASSPPSRDRGRAAKNIQYF.

This clonotype was observed a few times. The chain links TRBV27 to TRBJ1-1; D is ambiguous. The CDR3 consists of 15 residues. V lost 1 base to trimming and J lost 4 bases, with 13 bases between them. CDR1 MNHEY and CDR2 SMNVEV come from the germline V gene (reference sequence). Here the CDR3 reads CASSLLLREGTEAFF. The CDR3 bases are TGTGCCAGCAGTTTATTACTCCGGGAGGGCACTGAAGCTTTCTTT.

The chain links TRBV2 to TRBJ1-2; the match to TRBD1 covers 7 bases. This CDR3 comprises 10 residues. The V and J ends lost 7 bases and 13 bases, in that order; junction bases with no gene match: 6. Per germline, CDR1 SNHLY and CDR2 FYNNEI. The CDR3 reads CASKRDRPTF. The CDR3 nucleotides are TGTGCCAGCAAGAGGGACAGACCCACCTTC. Combining the CDR3 with reference TRBV2 and TRBJ1-2 gives the whole variable domain EPEVTQTPSHQVTQMGQEVILRCVPISNHLYFYWYRQILGQKVEFLVSFYNNEISEKSEIFDDQFSVERPDGSNFTLKIRSTKLEDSAMYFCASKRDRPTFGSGTRLTVV.

In its sample, this clonotype was seen a few times. This chain joins TRBV30 and TRBJ2-3; D unclear. Germline CDR1 and CDR2: GTSNPN and SVGIG (reference sequence). The CDR3 consists of 14 residues. Trimming stripped 0 bases from V and 6 bases from J, with 13 bases between. Written as DNA, the CDR3 is TGTGCCTGGAGTGTAATAGGTCGGAAGGATACGCAGTATTTT. Translation gives CAWSVIGRKDTQYF.

The chain is built from TRBV29-1 and TRBJ2-7; D not certain. Deletions cut 4 bases from V and 1 base from J, with 11 bases between. Germline-derived CDR1 and CDR2 are SQVTM and ANQGSEA. This CDR3 comprises 13 residues. The CDR3 sequence is CSVGQHLSYEQYF. The DNA of the CDR3 is TGCAGCGTTGGGCAGCATCTTTCCTACGAGCAGTACTTC.

This clonotype was detected a few times. This chain joins TRBV12-3 or TRBV12-4 and TRBJ1-2; D unresolved. V was trimmed by 7 bases and J by 5 bases, leaving 17 bases between them. This CDR3 has 14 residues. The CDR3 is CASTPSAGGYGYTF. Here the CDR3 DNA reads TGTGCCAGCACCCCATCCGCCGGTGGTTATGGCTACACCTTC.

This sequence joins TRBV7-2 and TRBJ1-5, with D uncertain. V was shortened by 4 bases and J by 4 bases, with 8 bases between the two germline ends. From germline, CDR1 is SGHTA and CDR2 FQGNSA. The CDR3 runs to 13 residues. CDR3 bases: TGTGCCAGCAGCTATCAGACAAATCAGCCCCAGCATTTT. As protein: CASSYQTNQPQHF.